What follows is one T cell receptor (beta chain) and its context. Its antigen remains unidentified. The data belong to a study of shared clonotypes between healthy human individuals. The study's findings and limits: Limitation of the genetic and exposure-history diversity represented came from the few donors.

Trimming left V 1 base short and J 2 bases short, with 6 bases between. CDR1 and CDR2 (germline): MDHEN, SYDVKM. This CDR3 is 15 amino acids long. The assay was immunoSEQ multiplex PCR, and TCRdb's table has in-frame clones only and misses some. The repertoire holds approximately 1.5 million clones, with nearly 99% as singletons. The TCR comes from a man under 40 in good health. The chain recombines TRBV28 with TRBJ2-6, with D possibly TRBD1 on 5 matching bases. Specimen: naive CD4+ T cells sorted from blood. Specified subset: CD45RA+ positively selected. The CDR3 sequence is CASSLSGTGANVLTF. The CDR3 DNA sequence: TGTGCCAGCAGTTTATCAGGGACTGGGGCCAACGTCCTGACTTTC.